Sequencing of this T cell receptor beta chain was carried out in a study of technical replicates of blood from several donors. The V end was cut by 1 base, the J end by 5 bases, with 6 bases between. The CDR3 is 12 residues long. Germline loops: CDR1 SGHAT, CDR2 FQDESV (reference sequence). Produced via immunoSEQ multiplex PCR; TCRdb's table is partial and in-frame only. The data contain about 85,000 clones, about 95% of them seen just once; the ten biggest clones take up about 0.4%. This clonotype originated in a human donor in good health. V and J are TRBV11-1 and TRBJ2-7; D is ambiguous. The sample comprised T cells isolated from PBMCs. The CDR3 DNA is TGTGCCAGCAGCTTAGTCATAGACGAGCAGTACTTC. Its translation is CASSLVIDEQYF.